This T cell receptor beta chain was sequenced for a study of blood T cells in healthy people across ages. Trimming pared 2 bases from V and 2 bases from J, leaving 16 bases between. This CDR3 has 16 amino acids. Germline V CDR1 and CDR2: MNHEY, SMNVEV (reference sequence). With a J-beta primer mix and a sample-barcoded 5' primer, a second PCR ran about 7 to 12 cycles. Researchers report that a template-switch adaptor with 12 random nucleotides tagged each cDNA molecule. TCRdb used MiXCR to reprocess the 5' RACE reads, holding one entry per CDR3 protein. The data show fewer than 2,000,000 distinct CDR3 sequences, with about 35% seen just once and around 10% held by the top ten.

The TCR sequence derives from a woman aged 30 to 39 in good health. This rearrangement joins TRBV27 to TRBJ2-7; D is uncertain. Sequencing was done on a sample of blood. CDR3 sequence reads: CASSLPPLGMPYEQYF. The DNA for the CDR3 is TGTGCCAGCAGTTTACCCCCCTTGGGGATGCCCTACGAGCAGTACTTC.